Following are 9 T cell receptor beta chains from one sample sequenced in a study of identical twins. TCRdb analysed the 5' RACE reads with MiXCR anew, one entry per CDR3 protein. The table has approximately 600,000 distinct CDR3 sequences, just under 10% seen once. These same data were also listed under a study on yellow fever vaccine responses in identical twins.

Sequencing input: PBMCs. The origin of the receptors is a woman between 18 and 30 years old in good health.

This clonotype occurred many times. The V call is TRBV20-1, the J call TRBJ1-2; D gene ambiguous. The CDR3 totals 14 residues. V was shortened by 0 bases and J by 4 bases, with 12 bases between the two germline ends. The germline gives CDR1 DFQATT, CDR2 SNEGSKA (reference sequence). CDR3 residues: CSARDKKRSYGYTF. Here the CDR3 DNA reads TGCAGTGCTAGAGATAAAAAACGGAGCTATGGCTACACCTTC.

This clonotype was seen many times. The DNA for the CDR3 is TGTGCCATCAGAACCGGGCAGAACACTGAAGCTTTCTTT. Translated, it gives CAIRTGQNTEAFF. The rearrangement links TRBV10-3 to TRBJ1-1; D ambiguous. Germline V lookup: CDR1 ENHRY, CDR2 SYGVKD. Trimming left V 6 bases short and J 1 base short, with 9 bases between. The CDR3 covers 13 residues.

V and J are TRBV12-3 or TRBV12-4 and TRBJ1-5, with 7 bases identical to TRBD1. This CDR3 is built from 15 residues. J was trimmed by 4 bases and V by 3 bases; bases with no gene match: 6. The CDR3 spells CASSFSIQGNQPQHF. The CDR3, as DNA: TGTGCCAGCAGTTTCTCTATACAGGGGAATCAGCCCCAGCATTTT.

Ten or more counts support this clonotype. The chain carries TRBV2 and TRBJ1-5; 10 nucleotides align to TRBD1. Trimming took 4 bases from V and 2 from J; bases not matched to a gene: 5. The germline V gene encodes CDR1 SNHLY and CDR2 FYNNEI. This CDR3 spans 16 amino acids. The CDR3 loop is CASSGDRGIGNQPQHF. As DNA, the CDR3 is TGTGCCAGCAGTGGGGACAGGGGAATTGGCAATCAGCCCCAGCATTTT.

The chain is built from TRBV20-1 and TRBJ2-7; possible D gene TRBD1, 8 bases. There are 15 residues in the CDR3. The germline gives CDR1 DFQATT, CDR2 SNEGSKA (reference sequence). The V end was cut by 3 bases, the J end by 4 bases, with 19 bases between. CDR3 DNA sequence: TGCAGTGCTAGGGAACAGGGGGGGCTAAGGTACGAGCAGTACTTC. This gives the protein CSAREQGGLRYEQYF.

The chain couples TRBV29-1 to TRBJ2-7; either TRBD1 or TRBD2 may fit D (7 bases each). The CDR3 totals 15 residues. V shed 1 base and J shed 2 bases, with 15 bases lying between them. Germline lookup yields CDR1 SQVTM and CDR2 ANQGSEA. The CDR3 loop is CSVEGAGGAPYEQYF. CDR3 sequence (DNA): TGCAGCGTTGAAGGTGCAGGGGGGGCCCCCTACGAGCAGTACTTC.

In this sample, this clonotype turned up a few times. In nucleotides, the CDR3 is TGCGCCAGCAGACCGGTTGGGGGGGCCCCACTGGGTGAGCAGTTCTTC. This sequence encodes CASRPVGGAPLGEQFF. This sequence joins TRBV5-1 and TRBJ2-1; tentative D call: TRBD2 (7 bases). Trimming took 5 bases from V and 9 from J, leaving 24 bases between them. This CDR3 has 16 residues. Germline CDR1 SGHRS, CDR2 YFSETQ.

This clonotype has ten or more counts. The gene calls are TRBV20-1 and TRBJ2-7; possible D gene TRBD2, 6 bases. The germline V and J ends were trimmed by 0 bases and 2 bases, with 11 bases remaining between them. Germline V lookup: CDR1 DFQATT, CDR2 SNEGSKA (reference sequence). This CDR3 spans 14 amino acids. Here the CDR3 reads CSARDSGLAYEQYF. The DNA for the CDR3 is TGCAGTGCTAGAGATTCGGGACTGGCCTACGAGCAGTACTTC.

This clonotype was counted only a few times. The chain combines TRBV7-3 with TRBJ2-6, with D hard to call. Germline lookup yields CDR1 SGHTA and CDR2 FQGTGA. This CDR3 region has 14 residues. The ends were cut back, 6 bases at V and 0 bases at J, with 6 bases in the middle. CDR3 sequence (DNA): TGTGCCAGCAGTAGATTCTCTGGGGCCAACGTCCTGACTTTC. As protein: CASSRFSGANVLTF.